This T cell receptor beta chain was sequenced for a study of T cell responses to AZD1222 COVID-19 vaccine. This clone was seen once. Germline V gives CDR1 LGHNA, CDR2 YSLEER. The CDR3 consists of 16 residues. V shed 3 bases and J 4 bases; nucleotides not matched to a gene: 9. Here immunoSEQ multiplex PCR was the method, and the copy in TCRdb shows in-frame clones only, minus some. Of about 160,000 clones in the sample, 88% are singletons; the top ten hold around 5.9%. The receptor comes from an adult in good health. The rearrangement joins TRBV4-3 to TRBJ1-1, with TRBD1 matching over 9 bases. The sample was peripheral blood, taken on day 0 of AZD1222 vaccination. DNA for the CDR3: TGCGCCAGCAGCCATAACAGGGGGCTCGGGGGCACTGAAGCTTTCTTT. It codes for CASSHNRGLGGTEAFF.